This TCR beta chain came from a study of CD8 T cells in ankylosing spondylitis. The sample holds many counts of this clonotype. Its cognate antigen is unknown. The CDR3 contains 14 residues. V lost 4 bases and J 5 bases, leaving 14 bases between the germline ends. Researchers built TCR beta libraries using quantitative 5'-RACE with molecular barcodes. MiXCR, applied by TCRdb to the 5' RACE reads, yields one record per CDR3 protein. The data contain around 890,000 distinct CDR3 sequences, 10% to 15% of them singletons. Findings and limits, study-wide: A TCR beta motif of 7 to 9 highly homologous variants seemed to mark ankylosing spondylitis blood.

The TCR was taken from a male donor with ankylosing spondylitis. The chain employs TRBV12-3 or TRBV12-4 and TRBJ2-5; D gene ambiguous. The sample consisted of blood, either unsorted or a sorted T cell fraction (not recorded which). The DNA for the CDR3 is TGTGCCAGCAGTTCCCCGTGGGTGCTGGAGACCCAGTACTTC. Its translation is CASSSPWVLETQYF.